This TCR beta chain was retrieved from a study of T cells in Graves' hyperthyroidism and ophthalmopathy. Template material for amplifying TCR beta CDR3 regions consisted of RNA transcripts. The HTBI primer set drove a first-round RT-PCR of the TCR CDR3. TCRdb reprocessed the multiplex PCR reads with MiXCR, giving one entry per CDR3 protein. The table lists a few hundred thousand distinct CDR3 sequences, around 13% of them singletons. Patients showing uncontrolled infection, other autoimmune disease, pregnancy or lactation were ineligible. This clonotype was observed at least ten times. The receptor was derived from a young woman with Graves' hyperthyroidism. Material for sequencing was blood.

The CDR3 coding sequence is TGTGCCAGCAGTCTCAAGGGAATCATCAATGAGCAGTTCTTC. Its translation: CASSLKGIINEQFF. The chain links TRBV28 to TRBJ2-1, with D hard to call. This CDR3 comprises 14 residues. The germline V gene encodes CDR1 MDHEN and CDR2 SYDVKM. Trimming left V 5 bases short and J 6 bases short, with 14 bases between.